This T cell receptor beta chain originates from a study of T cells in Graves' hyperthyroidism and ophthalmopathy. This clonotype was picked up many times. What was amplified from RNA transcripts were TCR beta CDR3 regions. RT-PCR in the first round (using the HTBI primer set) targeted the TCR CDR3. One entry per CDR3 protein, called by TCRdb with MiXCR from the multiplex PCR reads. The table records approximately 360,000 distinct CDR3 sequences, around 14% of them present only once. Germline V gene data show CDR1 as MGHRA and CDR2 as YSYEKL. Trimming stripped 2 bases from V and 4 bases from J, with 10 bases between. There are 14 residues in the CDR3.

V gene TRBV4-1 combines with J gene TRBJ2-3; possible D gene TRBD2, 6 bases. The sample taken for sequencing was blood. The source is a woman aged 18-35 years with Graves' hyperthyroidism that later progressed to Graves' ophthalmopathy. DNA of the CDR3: TGCGCCAGCAGCCAACCGACTAGAGCAGATACGCAGTATTTT. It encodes CASSQPTRADTQYF.